One sample yielded the 28 T cell receptor beta chains listed below, sequenced in a study of blood T cell repertoires in COVID-19. Clones were read by immunoSEQ multiplex PCR, and TCRdb kept only the in-frame ones, dropping some. The table shows about 280,000 clones, with approximately 90% occurring only once. The sequenced material came from peripheral blood. Receptors were obtained from a man aged 40-49 years with acute or convalescent COVID-19.

The V and J genes are TRBV12-5 and TRBJ2-2; a weak D match, TRBD2 (6 bases). CDR3 length: 15 residues. Germline V gives CDR1 LGHNT, CDR2 FRNRAP. Trimming stripped 9 bases from V and 3 bases from J, with 17 bases between. This CDR3 is CASRGRFEHTGELFF. In DNA, the CDR3 is TGTGCTAGCCGGGGGAGGTTTGAACACACCGGGGAGCTGTTTTTT.

The count of this clone is one. This chain connects TRBV7-2 to TRBJ2-7; 11 bases are a match to TRBD2. The germline gives CDR1 SGHTA, CDR2 FQGNSA. V was pared by 3 bases and J by 5 bases, with 9 bases of the junction left unmatched. The CDR3 runs 16 residues. The CDR3 DNA reads as TGTGCCAGCAGCTTTTCTCTAGCGGGGGGTGGCCACGAGCAGTACTTC. Its protein product is CASSFSLAGGGHEQYF.

As to this clone: The identical CDR3 is also encoded by other nucleotide sequences in the sample. V usage is TRBV3-1 (or the pseudogene TRBV3-2) and J usage is TRBJ2-3, with 7 bases fitting TRBD2. Germline V lookup: CDR1 LGHDT, CDR2 YNNKEL (reference sequence). The CDR3 runs 15 residues. Trimming at V came to 1 base and at J to 1 base, leaving 2 bases not matched to a gene. The CDR3 spells CASSQVSGGTDTQYF. In nucleotides, the CDR3 is TGTGCCAGCAGCCAAGTGAGCGGGGGCACAGATACGCAGTATTTT.

This clone appeared a few times. The chain carries TRBV10-3 and TRBJ2-3, with 12 bases lining up with TRBD1. The CDR3 sequence is 14 residues long. Germline trimming cut 7 bases from V and 4 bases from J; bases unmatched to any gene: 3. The germline V gene has CDR1 ENHRY and CDR2 SYGVKD. Here the CDR3 reads CAIKGTGGPDTQYF. CDR3 DNA: TGTGCCATCAAGGGGACAGGGGGCCCAGATACGCAGTATTTT.

The genes are TRBV7-9 and TRBJ2-3; D is perhaps TRBD1 (5 bases). V was pared by 2 bases and J by 6 bases, with 12 bases between. Germline lookup yields CDR1 SEHNR and CDR2 FQNEAQ (reference sequence). The CDR3 is 14 residues long. CDR3 loop: CASSLQTEGDTQYF. CDR3 nucleotides: TGTGCCAGCAGCTTACAGACAGAAGGGGATACGCAGTATTTT.

The chain recombines TRBV11-2 with TRBJ1-2, with a tentative D call TRBD1 (5 bases). Trimming removed 1 base at V and 12 bases at J, with 18 bases between. The CDR3 length is 14 residues. Germline V gene sequence: CDR1 SGHAT, CDR2 FQNNGV. CDR3 coding DNA: TGTGCCAGCAGCTTAGCGAGTCAGGGAAATAAGAACACCTTC. Residues: CASSLASQGNKNTF.

J is TRBJ1-2 and V is TRBV29-1; D not certain. The CDR3 length is 11 residues. Germline assignment: CDR1 SQVTM and CDR2 ANQGSEA. The V and J ends lost 7 bases and 6 bases respectively, with 12 bases between them. This CDR3 is CSADWQNGYTF. CDR3 DNA: TGCAGCGCTGACTGGCAAAATGGCTACACCTTC.

The V gene is TRBV5-1, the J gene TRBJ2-3; perhaps TRBD1 as D (6 bases). The CDR3 is 13 residues long. Germline V gene lookup returns CDR1 SGHRS and CDR2 YFSETQ. Trimming removed 9 bases at V and 0 bases at J, with 11 bases between. CDR3 region: CATKTGSTDTQYF. CDR3 nucleotide sequence: TGCGCCACTAAGACAGGTAGCACAGATACGCAGTATTTT.

The chain links TRBV18 to TRBJ1-2; no firm D call. Germline lookup yields CDR1 KGHSH and CDR2 LQKENI. Trimming removed 3 bases from V and 2 bases from J, with 10 bases in between. There are 14 residues in the CDR3. The CDR3 reads CASSPLGVNYGYTF. In DNA form, the CDR3 reads TGTGCCAGCTCACCCCTCGGTGTCAACTATGGCTACACCTTC.

The chain employs TRBV12-3 or TRBV12-4 and TRBJ2-3; a weak D match, TRBD2 (6 bases). The length of the CDR3 is 12 residues. The DNA for the CDR3 is TGTGCAATAGCGGTAGTCACAGATACGCAGTATTTT. Protein: CAIAVVTDTQYF.

This chain connects TRBV6-6 to TRBJ2-7; no firm D call. This CDR3 has 11 amino acids. Trimming pared 5 bases from V and 3 bases from J, leaving 5 bases between. The V gene's germline CDR1 is MNHNY and CDR2 SVGAGI (reference sequence). The CDR3 DNA is TGTGCCAGCAGTCCTAACTACGAGCAGTACTTC. This gives the protein CASSPNYEQYF.

The V call is TRBV6-1, the J call TRBJ1-5; D is possibly TRBD1 (5 bases). Deletions cut 2 bases from V and 9 bases from J, with 17 bases between. The CDR3 has 15 amino acids. CDR1 is MNHNS and CDR2 is SASEGT in the germline V gene. CDR3 protein: CASSEQWGRIWPQHF. CDR3 DNA: TGTGCCAGCAGTGAACAGTGGGGCCGTATCTGGCCCCAGCATTTT.

This clone was detected only once. The chain links TRBV6-2 or TRBV6-3 to TRBJ1-2, with TRBD1 as a possible D gene (5 bases). Trimming left V 6 bases short and J 8 bases short, with 13 bases between. Germline loops: CDR1 MNHEY, CDR2 SVGEGT. The CDR3 extends over 12 amino acids. The CDR3 DNA follows: TGTGCCAGCAGCGACAGAGGATGGGGCTACACCTTC. It encodes CASSDRGWGYTF.

The chain links TRBV9 to TRBJ2-3, with 10 positions matching TRBD1. CDR1 SGDLS and CDR2 YYNGEE come from the germline V gene. Trimming at V came to 2 bases and at J to 6 bases, leaving 3 bases not matched to a gene. This CDR3 region has 14 residues. CDR3 bases: TGTGCCAGCAGCGTGGGACAGGGGTGGGATACGCAGTATTTT. Translation: CASSVGQGWDTQYF.

The rearrangement joins TRBV6-5 to TRBJ1-6; 8 nucleotides agree with TRBD1. Trimming cost V 4 bases and J 6 bases; bases outside gene matches: 2. The CDR3 covers 14 residues. Looked up from germline, CDR1 is MNHEY and CDR2 is SVGAGI. CDR3 nucleotide sequence: TGTGCCAGCAGTTCGGGACAGGCTAATTCACCCCTCCACTTT. Protein sequence: CASSSGQANSPLHF.

The V and J genes are TRBV25-1 and TRBJ1-5; unclear D gene. The CDR3 is 14 amino acids. CDR1 and CDR2 from the germline V gene are MGHDK and SYGVNS. The V end was cut by 1 base, the J end by 4 bases, with 8 bases between. CDR3 sequence: CASSESAANQPQHF. CDR3 bases: TGTGCCAGCAGTGAATCGGCGGCGAATCAGCCCCAGCATTTT.

The rearrangement uses TRBV2 and TRBJ1-2, with D unresolved. The V gene's germline CDR1 is SNHLY and CDR2 FYNNEI. Trimming pared 0 bases from V and 0 bases from J, leaving 5 bases between. This CDR3 comprises 14 residues. CDR3 nucleotides: TGTGCCAGCAGTGAAGCCGCGGCTAACTATGGCTACACCTTC. It codes for CASSEAAANYGYTF.

V gene TRBV14 combines with J gene TRBJ1-6, with TRBD1 matching over 10 bases. The V and J ends lost 4 bases and 10 bases, in that order; junction bases with no gene match: 7. The CDR3 covers 15 residues. Per the germline V gene, CDR1 is SGHDN and CDR2 is FVKESK. The CDR3 nucleotides are TGTGCCAGCAGCCGGGGACAGGGGACGGGCTCACCCCTCCACTTT. Residues: CASSRGQGTGSPLHF. Together with reference TRBV14 and TRBJ1-6, the CDR3 gives the full variable domain: EAGVTQFPSHSVIEKGQTVTLRCDPISGHDNLYWYRRVMGKEIKFLLHFVKESKQDESGMPNNRFLAERTGGTYSTLKVQPAELEDSGVYFCASSRGQGTGSPLHFGNGTRLTVT.

This clone has just one count. Here the CDR3 DNA reads TGCGCCAGCAGCCTACTAGCGGGGGGCGGGGATGAGCAGTTCTTC. Amino acid sequence: CASSLLAGGGDEQFF. The chain couples TRBV4-1 to TRBJ2-1, with 12 bases that match TRBD2. The CDR3 runs 15 residues. The germline V gene has CDR1 MGHRA and CDR2 YSYEKL. V lost 4 bases to trimming and J lost 8 bases; unmatched junction nucleotides: 6.

V and J are TRBV7-2 and TRBJ2-3; 11 bases line up with TRBD1. The junction had 2 bases not matched to a gene; V was cut back by 2 bases and J by 4 bases. Germline V gene data show CDR1 as SGHTA and CDR2 as FQGNSA. The CDR3 has 15 amino acids. The CDR3: CASSLLGQGADTQYF. In DNA form, the CDR3 reads TGTGCCAGCAGCTTATTGGGACAGGGGGCAGATACGCAGTATTTT.

This clone was observed a handful of times. The rearrangement links TRBV2 to TRBJ1-3; 9 positions agree with TRBD1. This CDR3 region has 16 residues. In germline, CDR1 is SNHLY, CDR2 FYNNEI. V dropped 5 bases and J dropped 2; count of bases not matched to a gene: 7. CDR3 nucleotide sequence: TGTGCCAGCAGTCCGGGGACAGGGAACCCTGGAAACACCATATATTTT. Encoded protein: CASSPGTGNPGNTIYF.

The rearrangement joins TRBV7-9 to TRBJ2-5; D possibly corresponds to TRBD2 (6 bases). The germline V gene encodes CDR1 SEHNR and CDR2 FQNEAQ (reference sequence). With 4 bases removed from V and 2 bases from J, the gap between germline ends came to 11 bases. The CDR3 has 14 amino acids. The CDR3 DNA sequence: TGTGCCAGCAGCTCGCCTGGGGGGCAAGAGACCCAGTACTTC. Translation: CASSSPGGQETQYF. Full variable domain (outside the CDR3, taken from reference TRBV7-9 and TRBJ2-5): DTGVSQNPRHKITKRGQNVTFRCDPISEHNRLYWYRQTLGQGPEFLTYFQNEAQLEKSRLLSDRFSAERPKGSFSTLEIQRTEQGDSAMYLCASSSPGGQETQYFGPGTRLLVL.

The CDR3 nucleotides are TGTGCCAGTGGTGTTATGGCAGGCTCCTACAATGAGCAGTTCTTC. Translated: CASGVMAGSYNEQFF. The rearrangement uses TRBV19 and TRBJ2-1, with D unclear. Trimming removed 8 bases from V and 0 bases from J, with 14 bases in between. CDR1 and CDR2 (germline): LNHDA, SQIVND (reference sequence). The CDR3 is 15 residues long.

The gene calls are TRBV11-2 and TRBJ2-3; 7 bases agree with TRBD1. CDR1 SGHAT and CDR2 FQNNGV come from the germline V gene. This CDR3 spans 16 amino acids. V was pared by 6 bases and J by 3 bases, with 12 bases of the junction left unmatched. The CDR3 DNA reads as TGTGCCAGCAGATCTGCCAGGGGGTCTAGGACAGATACGCAGTATTTT. Its translation is CASRSARGSRTDTQYF. Based on the CDR3 plus reference TRBV11-2 and TRBJ2-3, the full variable domain is EAGVAQSPRYKIIEKRQSVAFWCNPISGHATLYWYQQILGQGPKLLIQFQNNGVVDDSQLPKDRFSAERLKGVDSTLKIQPAKLEDSAVYLCASRSARGSRTDTQYFGPGTRLTVL.

The V and J genes are TRBV30 and TRBJ1-4; perhaps TRBD1 as D (5 bases). V lost 0 bases and J 0 bases, leaving 5 bases between the germline ends. The germline gives CDR1 GTSNPN, CDR2 SVGIG (reference sequence). CDR3 length equals 14 residues. The CDR3, as DNA: TGTGCCTGGAGTGTAGGGGCAACTAATGAAAAACTGTTTTTT. Its translation: CAWSVGATNEKLFF.

The chain is built from TRBV30 and TRBJ1-5; D is unresolved. The V gene lost 2 bases and the J gene lost 2 bases, with 13 bases spanning the gap. The CDR3 has 15 residues. The germline V gene has CDR1 GTSNPN and CDR2 SVGIG (reference sequence). CDR3: CAWSPSGRGNQPQHF. In nucleotides, the CDR3 is TGTGCCTGGAGTCCTTCCGGGAGGGGCAATCAGCCCCAGCATTTT.

The V gene is TRBV5-1, the J gene TRBJ1-2; 8 positions agree with TRBD1. Germline CDR1 reads SGHRS; CDR2 reads YFSETQ. J was trimmed by 7 bases and V by 3 bases; bases with no gene match: 5. CDR3 length: 13 amino acids. CDR3 region: CASSWGQDSGYTF. For the CDR3, the DNA is TGCGCCAGCAGCTGGGGACAGGATAGTGGCTACACCTTC.

V usage is TRBV19 and J usage is TRBJ1-5, with a tentative D call TRBD1 (5 bases). CDR3 length: 15 amino acids. The germline V gene encodes CDR1 LNHDA and CDR2 SQIVND (reference sequence). V shed 7 bases and J shed 3 bases, with 16 bases lying between them. The CDR3 here is CASTRDRGNNQPQHF. CDR3 sequence (DNA): TGTGCCAGTACTCGCGATCGGGGGAACAATCAGCCCCAGCATTTT.